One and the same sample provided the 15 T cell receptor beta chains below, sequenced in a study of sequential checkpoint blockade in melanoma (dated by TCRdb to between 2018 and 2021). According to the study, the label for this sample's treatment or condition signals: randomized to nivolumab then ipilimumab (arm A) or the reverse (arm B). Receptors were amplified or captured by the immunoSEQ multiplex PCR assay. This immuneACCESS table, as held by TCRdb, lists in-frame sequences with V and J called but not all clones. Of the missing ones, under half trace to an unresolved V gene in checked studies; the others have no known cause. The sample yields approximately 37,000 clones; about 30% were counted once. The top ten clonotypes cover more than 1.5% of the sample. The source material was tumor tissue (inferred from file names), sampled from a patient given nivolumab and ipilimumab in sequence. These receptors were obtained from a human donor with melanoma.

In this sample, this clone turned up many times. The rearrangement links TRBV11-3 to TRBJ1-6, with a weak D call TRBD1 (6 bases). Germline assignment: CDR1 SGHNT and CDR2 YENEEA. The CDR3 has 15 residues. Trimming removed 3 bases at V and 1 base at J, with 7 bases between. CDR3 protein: CASSLGQSYNSPLHF. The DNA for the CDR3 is TGTGCCAGCAGCTTGGGACAATCCTATAATTCACCCCTCCACTTT. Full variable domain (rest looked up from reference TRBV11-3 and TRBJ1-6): EAGVVQSPRYKIIEKKQPVAFWCNPISGHNTLYWYLQNLGQGPELLIRYENEEAVDDSQLPKDRFSAERLKGVDSTLKIQPAELGDSAVYLCASSLGQSYNSPLHFGNGTRLTVT.

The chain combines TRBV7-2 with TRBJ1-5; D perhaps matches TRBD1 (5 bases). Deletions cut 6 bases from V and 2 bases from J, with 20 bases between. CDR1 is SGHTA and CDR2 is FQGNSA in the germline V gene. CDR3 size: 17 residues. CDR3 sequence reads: CASSSAGVPPRNQPQHF. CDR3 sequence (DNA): TGTGCCAGCAGTTCAGCGGGGGTTCCCCCCCGCAATCAGCCCCAGCATTTT.

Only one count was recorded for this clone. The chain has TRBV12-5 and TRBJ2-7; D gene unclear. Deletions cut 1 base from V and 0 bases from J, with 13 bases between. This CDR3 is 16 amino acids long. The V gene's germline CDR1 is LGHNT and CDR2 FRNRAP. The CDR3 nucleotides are TGTGCTAGTGGTTTGGGGTTATCGGGCATCTCCTACGAGCAGTACTTC. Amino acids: CASGLGLSGISYEQYF.

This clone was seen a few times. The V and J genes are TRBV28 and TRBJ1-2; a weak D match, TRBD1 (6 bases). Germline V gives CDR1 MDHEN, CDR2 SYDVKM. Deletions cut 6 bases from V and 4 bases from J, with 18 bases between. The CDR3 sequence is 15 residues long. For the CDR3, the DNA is TGTGCCAGCAGCGGAGGACAGAGGGGCCGCTATGGCTACACCTTC. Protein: CASSGGQRGRYGYTF.

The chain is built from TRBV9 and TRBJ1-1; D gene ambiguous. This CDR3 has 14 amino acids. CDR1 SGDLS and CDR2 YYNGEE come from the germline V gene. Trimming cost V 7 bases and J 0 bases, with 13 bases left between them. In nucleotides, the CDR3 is TGTGCCAGCTCCATTGAGCGGGTGAACACTGAAGCTTTCTTT. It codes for CASSIERVNTEAFF.

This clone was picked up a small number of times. CDR3 coding DNA: TGTGCCTGGAGTCCTTTTCGGGCTTCAGATACGCAGTATTTT. Translated: CAWSPFRASDTQYF. The chain recombines TRBV30 with TRBJ2-3; no definite D call. The CDR3 has 14 amino acids. The germline V gene encodes CDR1 GTSNPN and CDR2 SVGIG (reference sequence). V lost 2 bases and J lost 4, with 13 bases in between.

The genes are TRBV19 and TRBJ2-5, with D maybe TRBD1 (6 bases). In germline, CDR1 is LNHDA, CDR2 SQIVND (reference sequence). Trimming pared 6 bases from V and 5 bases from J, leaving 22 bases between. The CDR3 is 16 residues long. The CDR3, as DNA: TGTGCCAGTAGCCTCGCGAAAGGGGCCCAGGGGGAGACCCAGTACTTC. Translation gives CASSLAKGAQGETQYF.

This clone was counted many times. CDR3 amino acids: CASSSGTGEGYTF. The CDR3 region has the DNA TGTGCCAGCAGCTCCGGGACAGGGGAGGGCTACACCTTC. The chain links TRBV9 to TRBJ1-2; 10 nucleotides line up with TRBD1. The CDR3 consists of 13 residues. The germline gives CDR1 SGDLS, CDR2 YYNGEE. V shed 4 bases and J 8 bases; nucleotides not matched to a gene: 5.

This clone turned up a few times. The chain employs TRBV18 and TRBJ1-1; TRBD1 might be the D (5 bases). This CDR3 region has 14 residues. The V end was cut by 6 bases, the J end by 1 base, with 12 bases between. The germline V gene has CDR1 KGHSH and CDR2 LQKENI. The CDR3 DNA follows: TGTGCCAGCTCCCCTCCGGGACCGAACACTGAAGCTTTCTTT. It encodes CASSPPGPNTEAFF.

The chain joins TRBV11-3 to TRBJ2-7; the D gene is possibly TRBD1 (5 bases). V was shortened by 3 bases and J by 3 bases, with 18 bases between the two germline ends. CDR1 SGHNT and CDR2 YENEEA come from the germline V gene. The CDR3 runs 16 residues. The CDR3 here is CASSLAWGAVNYEQYF. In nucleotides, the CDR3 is TGTGCCAGCAGCTTGGCGTGGGGCGCAGTTAACTACGAGCAGTACTTC.

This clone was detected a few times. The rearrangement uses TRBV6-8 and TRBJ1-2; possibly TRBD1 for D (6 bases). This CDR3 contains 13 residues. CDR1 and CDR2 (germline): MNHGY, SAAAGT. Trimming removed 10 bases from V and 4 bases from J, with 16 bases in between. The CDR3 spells CATNLDSTYGYTF. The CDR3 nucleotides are TGTGCCACCAACTTGGACAGCACCTATGGCTACACCTTC.

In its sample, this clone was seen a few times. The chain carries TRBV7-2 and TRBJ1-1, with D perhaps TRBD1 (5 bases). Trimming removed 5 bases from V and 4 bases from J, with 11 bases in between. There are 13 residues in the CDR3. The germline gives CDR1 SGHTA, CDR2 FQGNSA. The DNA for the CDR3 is TGTGCCAGCAGCGAGGCGGGGACCACTGAAGCTTTCTTT. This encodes CASSEAGTTEAFF.

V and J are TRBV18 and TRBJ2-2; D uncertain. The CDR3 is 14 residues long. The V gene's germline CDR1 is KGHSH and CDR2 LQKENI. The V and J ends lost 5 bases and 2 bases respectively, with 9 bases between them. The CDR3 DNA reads TGTGCCAGCTCATCGGGCCTTAACACCGGGGAGCTGTTTTTT. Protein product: CASSSGLNTGELFF.

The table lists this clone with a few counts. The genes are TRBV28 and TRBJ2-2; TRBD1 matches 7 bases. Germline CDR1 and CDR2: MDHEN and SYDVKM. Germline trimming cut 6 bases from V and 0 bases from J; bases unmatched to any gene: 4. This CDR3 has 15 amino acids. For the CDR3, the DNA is TGTGCCAGCAGGCCTGGGACAGCGAACACCGGGGAGCTGTTTTTT. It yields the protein CASRPGTANTGELFF.

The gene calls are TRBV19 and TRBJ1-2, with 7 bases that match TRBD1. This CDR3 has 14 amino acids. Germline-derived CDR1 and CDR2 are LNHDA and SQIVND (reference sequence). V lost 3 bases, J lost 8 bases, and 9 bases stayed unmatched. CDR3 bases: TGTGCCAGTAGTATTGCGACAGGGCAGAAAGGCTACACCTTC. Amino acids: CASSIATGQKGYTF.